The 8 T cell receptor beta chains below were found in one sample sequenced in a study of cytomegalovirus exposure and HLA in healthy donors. Amplification used 60 Vbeta primers and 13 Jbeta primers. Libraries were prepared by immunoSEQ multiplex PCR; TCRdb keeps only in-frame clonotypes and omits some of them. The sample holds tens of thousands of clones, about 70% seen once. The material sequenced was PBMCs. Source of these receptors: a woman between 50 and 59 years old in good health and CMV-seropositive.

Only one count was recorded for this clone. J is TRBJ1-1 and V is TRBV27; perhaps TRBD1 as D (6 bases). The V end lost 0 bases, the J end lost 5 bases, and 13 bases lay between the germline ends. The CDR3 is made up of 15 amino acids. Germline CDR1 reads MNHEY; CDR2 reads SMNVEV (reference sequence). The CDR3 nucleotides read TGTGCCAGCAGTTTATCGGGAGACAGGAATACTGAAGCTTTCTTT. This sequence encodes CASSLSGDRNTEAFF.

The chain carries TRBV28 and TRBJ2-5, with TRBD2 as a possible D gene (6 bases). The length of the CDR3 is 13 residues. V shed 7 bases and J shed 3 bases, with 12 bases lying between them. The germline V gene has CDR1 MDHEN and CDR2 SYDVKM. The CDR3 here is CASNPWGEETQYF. In nucleotides, the CDR3 is TGTGCCAGCAATCCCTGGGGGGAAGAGACCCAGTACTTC.

This chain joins TRBV19 and TRBJ2-1, with D possibly matching TRBD1 (5 bases). This CDR3 is built from 16 residues. The germline CDR1 and CDR2 sequences are LNHDA and SQIVND (reference sequence). V was clipped by 1 base and J by 0 bases, with 10 bases between them. CDR3 nucleotides: TGTGCCAGTAGTATAGTAGGGGATCTCTCCTACAATGAGCAGTTCTTC. Protein product: CASSIVGDLSYNEQFF.

The chain recombines TRBV13 with TRBJ2-5, with D hard to call. The CDR3 has 16 amino acids. With 2 bases removed from V and 1 base from J, the gap between germline ends came to 14 bases. Looked up from germline, CDR1 is PRHDT and CDR2 is FYEKMQ (reference sequence). The CDR3 loop reads CASSLSSWAGQETQYF. CDR3 nucleotide sequence: TGTGCCAGCAGCTTATCCTCCTGGGCCGGCCAAGAGACCCAGTACTTC.

The V call is TRBV5-6, the J call TRBJ2-3; a possible D gene is TRBD1 (6 bases). This CDR3 comprises 16 residues. Germline lookup yields CDR1 SGHDT and CDR2 YYEEEE. Trimming took 1 base from V and 6 from J, leaving 18 bases between them. The DNA of the CDR3 is TGTGCCAGCAGCTTGCAGGGGACGGCCGCCTACGATACGCAGTATTTT. This codes for CASSLQGTAAYDTQYF.

The genes are TRBV9 and TRBJ2-1, with D unclear. Trimming removed 0 bases at V and 1 base at J, with 8 bases between. The CDR3 covers 15 residues. Germline V gene sequence: CDR1 SGDLS, CDR2 YYNGEE. The CDR3 region has the DNA TGTGCCAGCAGCGTAGGAGTCAGGTCCTACAATGAGCAGTTCTTC. It encodes CASSVGVRSYNEQFF. Full variable domain (remainder filled in from reference TRBV9 and TRBJ2-1): DSGVTQTPKHLITATGQRVTLRCSPRSGDLSVYWYQQSLDQGLQFLIQYYNGEERAKGNILERFSAQQFPDLHSELNLSSLELGDSALYFCASSVGVRSYNEQFFGPGTRLTVL.

The chain has TRBV18 and TRBJ2-1; 9 bases are shared with TRBD2. The J segment lost 5 bases and the V segment lost 4 bases, leaving 9 bases of the junction unmatched. Germline-derived CDR1 and CDR2 are KGHSH and LQKENI. The CDR3 is 16 amino acids. In DNA, the CDR3 is TGTGCCAGCTCACGTGCCGGGACTAGCACAGACAATGAGCAGTTCTTC. Protein: CASSRAGTSTDNEQFF.

This clone occurred a few times. The J gene is TRBJ2-3, the V gene TRBV7-9; 11 bases are shared with TRBD2. CDR3 length equals 17 residues. The V gene's germline CDR1 is SEHNR and CDR2 FQNEAQ (reference sequence). V was pared by 4 bases and J by 2 bases, with 8 bases of the junction left unmatched. The CDR3 sequence: CASSSARLAGTTDTQYF. In DNA, the CDR3 is TGTGCCAGCAGCTCAGCACGACTAGCGGGGACCACAGATACGCAGTATTTT.